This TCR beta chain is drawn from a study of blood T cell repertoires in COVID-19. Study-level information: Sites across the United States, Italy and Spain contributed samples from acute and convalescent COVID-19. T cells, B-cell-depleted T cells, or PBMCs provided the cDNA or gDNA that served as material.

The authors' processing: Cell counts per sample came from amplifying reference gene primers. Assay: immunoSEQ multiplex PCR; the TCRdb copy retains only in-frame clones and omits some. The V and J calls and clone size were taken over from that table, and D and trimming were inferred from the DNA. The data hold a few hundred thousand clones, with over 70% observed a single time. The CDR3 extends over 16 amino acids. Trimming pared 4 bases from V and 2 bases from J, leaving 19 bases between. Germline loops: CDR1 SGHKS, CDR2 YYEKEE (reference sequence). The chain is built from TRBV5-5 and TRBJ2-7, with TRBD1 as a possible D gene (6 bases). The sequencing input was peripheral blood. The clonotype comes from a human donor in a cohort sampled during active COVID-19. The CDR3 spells CASSLAPGTQTYEQYF. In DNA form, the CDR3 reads TGTGCCAGCAGCCTGGCCCCCGGGACACAGACCTACGAGCAGTACTTC.